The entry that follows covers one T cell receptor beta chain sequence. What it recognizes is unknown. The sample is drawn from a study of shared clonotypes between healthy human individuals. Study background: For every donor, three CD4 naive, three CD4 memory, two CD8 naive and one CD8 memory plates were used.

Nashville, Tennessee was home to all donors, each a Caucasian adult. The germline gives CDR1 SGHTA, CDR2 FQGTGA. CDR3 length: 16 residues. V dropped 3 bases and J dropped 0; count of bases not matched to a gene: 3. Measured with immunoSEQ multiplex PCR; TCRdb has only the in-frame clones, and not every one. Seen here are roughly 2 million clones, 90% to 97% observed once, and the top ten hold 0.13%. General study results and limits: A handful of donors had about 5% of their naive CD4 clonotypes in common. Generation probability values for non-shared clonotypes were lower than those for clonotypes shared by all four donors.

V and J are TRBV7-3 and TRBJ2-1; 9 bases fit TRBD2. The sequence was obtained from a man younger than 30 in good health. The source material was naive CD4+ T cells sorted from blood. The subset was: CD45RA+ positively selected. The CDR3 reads CASSFSGGSSYNEQFF. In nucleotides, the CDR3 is TGTGCCAGCAGCTTTAGCGGGGGAAGCTCCTACAATGAGCAGTTCTTC.